A selection of T cell receptor beta chains follows, all from one sample in a study of beta chain features in type 1 diabetes. TCRdb's table, derived via immunoSEQ multiplex PCR, lists solely in-frame clones and lacks some. The sample lists approximately 730,000 clones, 13% occurring once. Input material: naive CD4+ T cells from blood. The receptors were gathered from a man between 18 and 29 years old with type 1 diabetes. The CDR3 runs from the conserved cysteine through the conserved F or W. Each record gives: V gene, clone size, D gene, J gene, CDR3 protein, CDR3 DNA. D genes are given only for firm matches. Clone size appears in some rows only: once, few, many, or a class for an expanded clone.

TRBV18	few	TRBD1	TRBJ1-2	CASSPGDRPVYGYTF	TGTGCCAGCTCACCCGGGGACAGGCCTGTCTATGGCTACACCTTC
TRBV15	NA	TRBD1	TRBJ1-5	CATSRNVRQGYSNQPQHF	TGTGCCACCAGCAGAAACGTTCGACAGGGGTATAGCAATCAGCCCCAGCATTTT
TRBV11-3	few	NA	TRBJ1-6	CASSPGETLHF	TGTGCCAGCAGCCCAGGAGAGACCCTCCACTTT
TRBV4-1	few	NA	TRBJ2-1	CASSHTGRTNEQFF	TGCGCCAGCAGCCACACCGGGAGAACTAATGAGCAGTTCTTC
TRBV7-2	few	NA	TRBJ2-2	CASSLSLGNTGELFF	TGTGCCAGCAGCTTATCCTTGGGGAACACCGGGGAGCTGTTTTTT
TRBV7-9	NA	TRBD2	TRBJ2-5	CASSPGLAGTQETQYF	TGTGCCAGCAGCCCCGGACTAGCGGGGACTCAAGAGACCCAGTACTTC
TRBV5-6	few	TRBD2	TRBJ2-3	CASILTSGTDTQYF	TGTGCCAGCATCCTGACTAGCGGCACAGATACGCAGTATTTT
TRBV28	few	NA	TRBJ1-2	CASSRGFEGYTF	TGTGCCAGCAGCAGGGGCTTTGAGGGCTACACCTTC
TRBV5-1	NA	NA	TRBJ2-7	CASSFGMGVRNEQYF	TGCGCCAGCAGCTTCGGTATGGGGGTTAGGAACGAGCAGTACTTC
TRBV5-1	NA	TRBD1	TRBJ2-1	CASSLGPLEGANEQFF	TGCGCCAGCAGCTTGGGTCCTCTCGAGGGGGCAAATGAGCAGTTCTTC
TRBV10-3	NA	NA	TRBJ1-2	CAISAEAGGYTF	TGTGCCATCAGTGCGGAGGCGGGAGGCTACACCTTC
TRBV5-1	NA	NA	TRBJ1-1	CASRSRNSFRNTEAFF	TGCGCCAGCAGATCGAGAAACAGCTTTCGGAACACTGAAGCTTTCTTT
TRBV13	NA	TRBD1	TRBJ1-3	CASSAGTGDGNTIYF	TGTGCCAGCAGCGCCGGGACAGGGGATGGAAACACCATATATTTT
TRBV7-2	NA	TRBD2	TRBJ2-3	CASSPGTSGVGGTDTQYF	TGTGCCAGCAGCCCAGGGACTAGCGGGGTTGGGGGCACAGATACGCAGTATTTT
TRBV7-2	few	NA	TRBJ1-1	CASSPHMNTEAFF	TGTGCCAGCAGCCCTCACATGAACACTGAAGCTTTCTTT
TRBV30	few	NA	TRBJ1-5	CAWSSDSNQPQHF	TGTGCCTGGAGTTCGGATAGCAATCAGCCCCAGCATTTT
TRBV20-1	NA	NA	TRBJ2-3	CSALTDTQYF	TGCAGTGCCCTCACAGATACGCAGTATTTT
TRBV7-9	NA	NA	TRBJ2-3	CASPSETSTDTQYF	TGTGCCAGCCCTTCTGAAACCAGCACAGATACGCAGTATTTT
TRBV11-1	NA	NA	TRBJ1-2	CASSQGTLAPYGYTF	TGTGCCAGCAGCCAGGGGACCCTAGCCCCATATGGCTACACCTTC
TRBV13	NA	TRBD2	TRBJ2-1	CASSLGRGVYNEQFF	TGTGCCAGCAGCTTAGGGCGGGGGGTCTACAATGAGCAGTTCTTC
TRBV27	few	TRBD1	TRBJ1-5	CASSVGQVSNQPQHF	TGTGCCAGCAGTGTAGGACAGGTGTCCAATCAGCCCCAGCATTTT
TRBV28	NA	TRBD1	TRBJ2-7	CASSSGSQGAEEQYF	TGTGCCAGCAGTTCTGGTAGCCAGGGGGCTGAAGAGCAGTACTTC
TRBV13	few	NA	TRBJ2-7	CASSLTFVRFEQYF	TGTGCCAGCAGCTTAACTTTTGTGCGGTTCGAGCAGTACTTC
TRBV21-1	few	NA	TRBJ1-3	CASSKAKRISVSGNTIYF	TGTGCCAGCAGCAAAGCCAAGAGAATTTCAGTCTCTGGAAACACCATATATTTT
TRBV27	NA	NA	TRBJ1-1	CASSPWGNTEAFF	TGTGCCAGCAGTCCATGGGGGAACACTGAAGCTTTCTTT
TRBV29-1	NA	NA	TRBJ2-7	CSVIGGAAYEQYF	TGCAGCGTTATAGGCGGGGCCGCCTACGAGCAGTACTTC
TRBV7-9	NA	TRBD1	TRBJ2-7	CASSPGQQTYEQYF	TGTGCCAGCAGCCCGGGACAGCAAACCTACGAGCAGTACTTC
TRBV29-1	NA	TRBD2	TRBJ2-2	CSDRSGGAAGELFF	TGCAGTGACCGAAGCGGGGGGGCCGCCGGGGAGCTGTTTTTT
TRBV28	many	NA	TRBJ2-7	CASNEPGQLGYEQYF	TGTGCCAGCAATGAGCCGGGCCAGTTGGGCTACGAGCAGTACTTC
TRBV18	NA	TRBD1	TRBJ2-7	CASSLGQVGEQYF	TGTGCCAGCTCACTCGGACAGGTGGGCGAGCAGTACTTC
TRBV30	NA	NA	TRBJ2-1	CAWTSGGFNNEQFF	TGTGCCTGGACCTCGGGGGGCTTCAACAATGAGCAGTTCTTC
TRBV9	few	NA	TRBJ1-5	CASSVGDHNQPQHF	TGTGCCAGCAGCGTAGGGGACCATAATCAGCCCCAGCATTTT
TRBV7-9	NA	NA	TRBJ2-7	CASSLIMDEQYF	TGTGCCAGCAGCTTAATCATGGACGAGCAGTACTTC
TRBV7-8	few	NA	TRBJ2-1	CASGFQGNEQFF	TGTGCCAGCGGCTTTCAGGGCAATGAGCAGTTCTTC
TRBV5-1	NA	NA	TRBJ2-2	CASSLDSNTGELFF	TGCGCCAGCAGCTTGGACAGTAACACCGGGGAGCTGTTTTTT
TRBV6-1	NA	NA	TRBJ2-3	CASSVHGRGASTDTQYF	TGTGCCAGCAGTGTTCACGGGCGCGGGGCTTCCACAGATACGCAGTATTTT
TRBV14	NA	NA	TRBJ2-2	CASSQGLTSTGELFF	TGTGCCAGCAGCCAAGGACTCACTAGCACCGGGGAGCTGTTTTTT
TRBV5-6	few	NA	TRBJ2-7	CASSLEYWGSYEQYF	TGTGCCAGCAGCTTGGAGTATTGGGGCTCCTACGAGCAGTACTTC
TRBV7-6	few	TRBD1	TRBJ2-2	CASSPGQGGTGELFF	TGTGCCAGCAGTCCGGGACAGGGAGGAACCGGGGAGCTGTTTTTT
TRBV29-1	NA	NA	TRBJ2-2	CSVVIGGQGVVGELFF	TGCAGCGTTGTAATTGGTGGTCAGGGAGTTGTCGGGGAGCTGTTTTTT
TRBV10-3	few	NA	TRBJ1-5	CAISELSGRDQPQHF	TGTGCCATCAGTGAGTTGTCGGGCCGGGATCAGCCCCAGCATTTT
TRBV30	few	NA	TRBJ2-1	CAWSVRHEQFF	TGTGCCTGGAGTGTACGGCATGAGCAGTTCTTC
TRBV18	NA	NA	TRBJ2-3	CASSPQPGDTDTQYF	TGTGCCAGCTCACCACAACCGGGGGACACAGATACGCAGTATTTT
TRBV7-9	few	TRBD1	TRBJ1-2	CASPRQGADTGYTF	TGTGCCAGCCCCCGACAGGGGGCAGACACAGGCTACACCTTC
TRBV5-1	NA	TRBD2	TRBJ2-7	CASSLASGVAYEQYF	TGCGCCAGCAGCTTGGCCAGCGGGGTCGCCTACGAGCAGTACTTC
TRBV2	NA	NA	TRBJ1-5	CASSDSWASNQPQHF	TGTGCCAGCAGTGACTCTTGGGCCAGCAATCAGCCCCAGCATTTT
TRBV2	NA	TRBD1	TRBJ1-2	CASSENRDSHYGYTF	TGTGCCAGCAGTGAAAACAGGGACAGCCACTATGGCTACACCTTC
TRBV30	NA	NA	TRBJ1-1	CAWMRGPRGEAFF	TGTGCCTGGATGCGGGGACCCAGAGGTGAAGCTTTCTTT
TRBV14	NA	NA	TRBJ1-2	CASSQDSFYGYTF	TGTGCCAGCAGCCAAGATAGTTTCTATGGCTACACCTTC
TRBV7-9	NA	NA	TRBJ1-1	CASSPNTGDFEAFF	TGTGCCAGCAGCCCCAACACGGGGGACTTTGAAGCTTTCTTT
TRBV30	few	NA	TRBJ2-5	CAWSAQETQYF	TGTGCCTGGAGTGCGCAGGAGACCCAGTACTTC
TRBV6-5	NA	NA	TRBJ1-6	CASSNTGLGSPLHF	TGTGCCAGCAGTAATACAGGGCTTGGTTCACCCCTCCACTTT
TRBV18	many	NA	TRBJ2-5	CASSPQETQYF	TGTGCCAGCTCACCCCAAGAGACCCAGTACTTC